This TCR beta chain was identified during a study of blood T cell repertoires in COVID-19. Sequencing was performed with immunoSEQ multiplex PCR; in TCRdb, only in-frame clones are kept and a portion is missing. This sample has 50,000 or so clones; around 85% occur once, and the top ten carry roughly 5%. This clone was seen only once. The length of the CDR3 is 16 residues. In germline, CDR1 is SGDLS, CDR2 YYNGEE. J gave up 4 bases and V 0 bases, and 7 bases lay outside the gene matches. This TCR derives from a middle-aged man with active COVID-19. J is TRBJ2-1 and V is TRBV9, with TRBD2 matching over 7 bases. The sample consisted of peripheral blood. CDR3 nucleotide sequence: TGTGCCAGCAGCGTAGACGTGGGAGGGCCGTACAATGAGCAGTTCTTC. Translation gives CASSVDVGGPYNEQFF.